The rows below give T cell receptor beta chains drawn from one sample of a study of cytomegalovirus exposure and HLA in healthy donors. TCRdb keeps only in-frame clones here, not all; method: immunoSEQ multiplex PCR. The sample has 200,000 to 250,000 clones. Sequencing was carried out using PBMCs. The receptor source for this set is a girl aged 2-10 years in good health and CMV-seropositive. The CDR3 runs from the conserved cysteine through the conserved F or W. A D gene is named only where the DNA matches it firmly.

cdr3_nt	cdr3_aa	v_call	j_call	d_call
TGTGCCAGCAGCTTTAATACGGGATCTAGCACAGATACGCAGTATTTT	CASSFNTGSSTDTQYF	TRBV13	TRBJ2-3	.
TGTGCCAGCAGTTTATATGGGACAGGGAGGGTCTTCTTT	CASSLYGTGRVFF	TRBV27	TRBJ1-1	TRBD1
TGTGCCAGCAGCTCCCCCAGGACTAGCGTTCTGAGGAATGAGCAGTTCTTC	CASSSPRTSVLRNEQFF	TRBV7-6	TRBJ2-1	TRBD2
TGTGCCAGCAGTGACGCCGGCGGGGCCTACAATGAGCAGTTCTTC	CASSDAGGAYNEQFF	TRBV2	TRBJ2-1	.
TGTGCCAGTAGTATGCAGGGTCTACACTATGGCTACACCTTC	CASSMQGLHYGYTF	TRBV19	TRBJ1-2	.
TGTGCCAGCAGCCGGAGTACAGATACGCAGTATTTT	CASSRSTDTQYF	TRBV9	TRBJ2-3	.
TGTGCCAGCAGCTCGGATCGGGAGAGATACAATGAGCAGTTCTTC	CASSSDRERYNEQFF	TRBV5-6	TRBJ2-1	.
TGTGCCAGCAGCCAATACCAGGGGGGCGCGGGCACTGAAGCTTTCTTT	CASSQYQGGAGTEAFF	TRBV7-8	TRBJ1-1	TRBD1
TGCGCCAGCAGCCCGGGGACGGGAGACTACGAGCAGTACTTC	CASSPGTGDYEQYF	TRBV5-1	TRBJ2-7	.
TGTGCCAGCATAGCGGCGAGCTCCTACAATGAGCAGTTCTTC	CASIAASSYNEQFF	TRBV6-1	TRBJ2-1	.
TGTGCCAGCAGCTTGCCCGGACTAGCCAGGGAGACCCAGTACTTC	CASSLPGLARETQYF	TRBV5-4	TRBJ2-5	TRBD2
TGTGCCAGCAGCCCCCGGACTAGCGGTTACACCGGGGAGCTGTTTTTT	CASSPRTSGYTGELFF	TRBV9	TRBJ2-2	TRBD2
TGTGCCAGCAGCCGTGGACAGTTTGGGACCCAGTACTTC	CASSRGQFGTQYF	TRBV11-2	TRBJ2-5	.
TGTGCCAGCAGCCCTGTGGGTCTGGTCGGCGGGAGTCTCAATGAGCAGTTCTTC	CASSPVGLVGGSLNEQFF	TRBV28	TRBJ2-1	TRBD2
TGTGCCAGCAGCTTTTTAGACAGGGGTCATGGCTACACCTTC	CASSFLDRGHGYTF	TRBV5-5	TRBJ1-2	TRBD1
TGTGCCATTCAAAAGTGGCCGCTGAACACTGAAGCTTTCTTT	CAIQKWPLNTEAFF	TRBV6-1	TRBJ1-1	.
TGTGCCACCAGCACCCGTAGCGGGAGGGCCACAGATACGCAGTATTTT	CATSTRSGRATDTQYF	TRBV15	TRBJ2-3	TRBD2
TGTGCCAGCCGCGGGGACTCCTACGAGCAGTACTTC	CASRGDSYEQYF	TRBV2	TRBJ2-7	.
TGTGCCAGCAGTCCCGACAGGGGCGAACTGTTTTTT	CASSPDRGELFF	TRBV2	TRBJ1-4	TRBD1
TGTGCCAGCAGCGTACAGGGGGCTGGCTATGGCTACACCTTC	CASSVQGAGYGYTF	TRBV7-3	TRBJ1-2	TRBD1
TGTGCCAGCAGCTTGGGGGCCGGGGGGACTAGGACCTACGAGCAGTACTTC	CASSLGAGGTRTYEQYF	TRBV5-4	TRBJ2-7	TRBD2
TGTGCCAGCAGCCTGGGACAGGGGGACACAGATACGCAGTATTTT	CASSLGQGDTDTQYF	TRBV5-8	TRBJ2-3	TRBD1
TGTGCCAGTCTGGGCCCAAGGAACACTGAAGCTTTCTTT	CASLGPRNTEAFF	TRBV6-5	TRBJ1-1	.
TGTGCCATCAGCCGAACCGGGACTAGCGGAACCAACATTCAGTACTTC	CAISRTGTSGTNIQYF	TRBV10-3	TRBJ2-4	TRBD2
TGTGCCAGCAGTTCCCGGGACAGCTTCGGGTGGGGCTACACCTTC	CASSSRDSFGWGYTF	TRBV28	TRBJ1-2	TRBD1
TGTGCCAGCAGTATAGACAGGAGCTCCTACGAGCAGTACTTC	CASSIDRSSYEQYF	TRBV2	TRBJ2-7	.
TGTGCCAGCAGTTTACGCCAGGGGGAAGGCAATCAGCCCCAGCATTTT	CASSLRQGEGNQPQHF	TRBV28	TRBJ1-5	TRBD1
TGTGCCAGCAGGCTCCCGGGACTAGCGGGCACCGGGGAGCAGTACTTC	CASRLPGLAGTGEQYF	TRBV28	TRBJ2-7	TRBD2
TGCGCCAGCAGTGAGAAGGGGGACTACAATGAGCAGTTCTTC	CASSEKGDYNEQFF	TRBV10-1	TRBJ2-1	.
TGTGCCAGCAGTGAATATCGGCAGGGTGTCACTGAAGCTTTCTTT	CASSEYRQGVTEAFF	TRBV2	TRBJ1-1	.
TGTGCCAGCAGCTTAGGGACAGGGGAATTTGGCTATGGCTACACCTTC	CASSLGTGEFGYGYTF	TRBV7-2	TRBJ1-2	TRBD1
TGTGCCAGCAGCTCCCGAAGCGGAGGGAACTACAATGAGCAGTTCTTC	CASSSRSGGNYNEQFF	TRBV7-6	TRBJ2-1	.
TGCGCCAGCAGCTTGGAACGTATGGGACAGGGAAAGGGTTTCTTT	CASSLERMGQGKGFF	TRBV5-1	TRBJ1-1	TRBD1
TGTGCCAGCACAGGGAGCACAGATACGCAGTATTTT	CASTGSTDTQYF	TRBV6-5	TRBJ2-3	.
TGTGCCAGCAGTTTATCGAGTCTAGCGGTCACAGATACGCAGTATTTT	CASSLSSLAVTDTQYF	TRBV27	TRBJ2-3	TRBD2
TGCAGCGTTGTAGGAGAGCCAGATGGCTCCTACGAGCAGTACTTC	CSVVGEPDGSYEQYF	TRBV29-1	TRBJ2-7	.
TGCGCCAGCAGCTTGACGGGCACAGGGGACGAGCAGTACTTC	CASSLTGTGDEQYF	TRBV5-1	TRBJ2-7	TRBD1
TGCGCCAGCAGCCAAGATTCCGTGAACACTGAAGCTTTCTTT	CASSQDSVNTEAFF	TRBV4-1	TRBJ1-1	.
TGTGCCAGCAGCAATACAGGTGCCTACGAGCAGTACTTC	CASSNTGAYEQYF	TRBV6-5	TRBJ2-7	.
TGCAGTGGCGGGGACTACTACGAGCAGTACTTC	CSGGDYYEQYF	TRBV20-1	TRBJ2-7	TRBD2
TGTGCCAGCAGCTCCGCGGAGTTGGATACGCAGTATTTT	CASSSAELDTQYF	TRBV5-6	TRBJ2-3	.
TGTGCCATCAAGCGGCGGCCCGATAATTCACCCCTCCACTTT	CAIKRRPDNSPLHF	TRBV11-2	TRBJ1-6	.
TGCGCCAGCAGTCATACCAATCAGGGGGGCAATGACTCCTACGAGCAGTACTTC	CASSHTNQGGNDSYEQYF	TRBV23-1	TRBJ2-7	.
TGCGCCAGCAGCTTGGTCGCAGGGGCGGACACTGAAGCTTTCTTT	CASSLVAGADTEAFF	TRBV5-1	TRBJ1-1	.
TGTGCCAGTAGTATAGTCGCACTAGCGGGATCCTACGAGCAGTACTTC	CASSIVALAGSYEQYF	TRBV19	TRBJ2-7	TRBD2
TGTGCCAGCAGTCCCGGACAGGAGCTTAATGAAAAACTGTTTTTT	CASSPGQELNEKLFF	TRBV28	TRBJ1-4	TRBD1
TGTGCCAGCAGCCCAAGGTCAGGGGACCTCCCTGGGGCCAACGTCCTGACTTTC	CASSPRSGDLPGANVLTF	TRBV7-3	TRBJ2-6	.
TGTGCCAGCAGCTTATATCCAGAAGAGACCCAGTACTTC	CASSLYPEETQYF	TRBV7-3	TRBJ2-5	.
TGTGCCAGTAGTACCCACCCCCTAGCGGGAGTGCGAGGGACCCAGTACTTC	CASSTHPLAGVRGTQYF	TRBV19	TRBJ2-5	TRBD2